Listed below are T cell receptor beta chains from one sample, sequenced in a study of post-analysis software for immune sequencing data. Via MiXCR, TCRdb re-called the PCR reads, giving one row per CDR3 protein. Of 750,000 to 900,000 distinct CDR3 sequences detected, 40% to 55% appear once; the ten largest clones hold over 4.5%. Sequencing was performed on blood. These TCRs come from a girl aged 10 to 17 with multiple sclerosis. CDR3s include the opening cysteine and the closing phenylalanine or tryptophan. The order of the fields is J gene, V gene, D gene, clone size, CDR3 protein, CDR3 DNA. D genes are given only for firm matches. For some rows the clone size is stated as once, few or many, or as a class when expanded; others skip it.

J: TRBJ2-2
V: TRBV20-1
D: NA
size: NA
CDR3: CSARFTIGGELFF
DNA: TGCAGTGCTAGATTCACTATTGGCGGGGAGCTGTTTTTT

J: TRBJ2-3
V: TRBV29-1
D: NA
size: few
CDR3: CSVDRGTSTDTQYF
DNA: TGCAGCGTTGACCGCGGGACTAGCACAGATACGCAGTATTTT

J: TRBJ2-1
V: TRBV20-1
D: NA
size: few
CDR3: CSARDPRTNTYNEQFF
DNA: TGCAGTGCTAGAGATCCCCGGACTAACACCTACAATGAGCAGTTCTTC

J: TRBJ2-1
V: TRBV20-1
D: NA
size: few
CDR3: CSASGLSSYNEQFF
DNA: TGCAGTGCTAGTGGGTTAAGCTCCTACAATGAGCAGTTCTTC

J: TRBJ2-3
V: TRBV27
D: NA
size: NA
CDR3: CASMVAASTDTQYF
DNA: TGTGCCAGCATGGTGGCTGCGTCCACAGATACGCAGTATTTT

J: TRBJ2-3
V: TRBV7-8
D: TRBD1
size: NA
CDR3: CASSLISRDRPLTDTQYF
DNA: TGTGCCAGCAGCTTAATCTCGCGGGACAGGCCCCTCACAGATACGCAGTATTTT

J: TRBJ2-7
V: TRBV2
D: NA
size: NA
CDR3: CASERIGAYEQYF
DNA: TGCGCCAGCGAGAGGATAGGAGCCTACGAGCAGTACTTC

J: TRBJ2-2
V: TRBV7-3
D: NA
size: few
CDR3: CASRTTTGNTGELFF
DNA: TGTGCCAGCAGGACTACCACTGGGAACACCGGGGAGCTGTTTTTT

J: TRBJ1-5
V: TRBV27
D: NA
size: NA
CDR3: CASARYSNQPQHF
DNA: TGTGCCAGCGCTCGTTATAGCAATCAGCCCCAGCATTTT

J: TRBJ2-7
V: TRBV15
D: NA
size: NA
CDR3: CATSSQGDFLREQYF
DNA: TGTGCCACCAGCAGCCAAGGGGATTTCCTCCGCGAGCAGTACTTC

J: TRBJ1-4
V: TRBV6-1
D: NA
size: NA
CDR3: CASRTYEKLFF
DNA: TGTGCCAGCAGAACCTATGAAAAACTGTTTTTT

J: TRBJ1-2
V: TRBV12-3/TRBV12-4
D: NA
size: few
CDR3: CASSPTGTSFGYTF
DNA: TGTGCCAGCAGTCCAACCGGGACCTCTTTTGGCTACACCTTC

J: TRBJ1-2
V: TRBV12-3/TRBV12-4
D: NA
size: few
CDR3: CASSTRGEVDYGYTF
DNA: TGTGCCAGCAGTACCCGCGGGGAGGTGGACTATGGCTACACCTTC

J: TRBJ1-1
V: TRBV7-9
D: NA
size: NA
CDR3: CASSFDGRSEAFF
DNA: TGTGCCAGCAGCTTCGATGGACGGTCTGAAGCTTTCTTT

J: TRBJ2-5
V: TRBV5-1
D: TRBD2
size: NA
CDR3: CASSPLLAGEQEQYF
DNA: TGCGCCAGCAGCCCCCTATTAGCGGGAGAGCAAGAGCAGTACTTC

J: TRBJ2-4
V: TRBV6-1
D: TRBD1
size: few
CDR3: CASSEPYRGEQYF
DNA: TGTGCCAGCAGTGAACCCTACAGGGGGGAGCAGTACTTT

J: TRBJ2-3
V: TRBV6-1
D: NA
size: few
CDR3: CALRETDTQYF
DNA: TGTGCCCTCAGAGAAACAGATACGCAGTATTTT

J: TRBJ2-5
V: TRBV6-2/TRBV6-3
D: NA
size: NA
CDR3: CASSYSIVSQETQYF
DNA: TGTGCCAGCAGTTACTCGATTGTCAGCCAAGAGACCCAGTACTTC

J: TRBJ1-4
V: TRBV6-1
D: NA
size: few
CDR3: CASRRGGEKLFF
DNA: TGTGCCAGCAGGAGGGGGGGGGAAAAACTGTTTTTT

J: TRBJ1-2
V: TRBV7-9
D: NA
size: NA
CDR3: CASSSRQAWYYGYTF
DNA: TGTGCCAGCAGCTCACGACAGGCTTGGTACTATGGCTACACCTTC

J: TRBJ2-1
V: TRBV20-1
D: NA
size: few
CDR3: CSARSRRYNEQFF
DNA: TGCAGTGCTAGAAGTAGGAGGTACAATGAGCAGTTCTTC

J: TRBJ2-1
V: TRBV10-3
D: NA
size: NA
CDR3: CAISESRVPYNEQFF
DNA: TGTGCCATCAGTGAGTCACGGGTCCCCTACAATGAGCAGTTCTTC

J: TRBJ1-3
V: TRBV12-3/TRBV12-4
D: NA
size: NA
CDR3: CASANSGNTIYF
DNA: TGTGCCAGCGCAAACTCTGGAAACACCATATATTTT

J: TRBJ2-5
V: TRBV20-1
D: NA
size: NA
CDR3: CSARLEETQYF
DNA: TGCAGTGCTAGATTGGAAGAGACCCAGTACTTC

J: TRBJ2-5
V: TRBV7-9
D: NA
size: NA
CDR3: CASSPPGHGETQYF
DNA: TGTGCCAGCAGCCCCCCCGGACATGGAGAGACCCAGTACTTC

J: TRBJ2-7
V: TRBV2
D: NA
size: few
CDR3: CASRKVDKGYEQYF
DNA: TGTGCCAGCAGGAAAGTAGACAAAGGCTACGAGCAGTACTTC

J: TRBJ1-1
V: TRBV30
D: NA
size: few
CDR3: CAWERNTEAFF
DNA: TGTGCCTGGGAAAGGAACACTGAAGCTTTCTTT

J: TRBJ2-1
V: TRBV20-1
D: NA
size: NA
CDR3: CSAPDSLNEQFF
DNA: TGCAGTGCTCCCGACTCTTTAAATGAGCAGTTCTTC

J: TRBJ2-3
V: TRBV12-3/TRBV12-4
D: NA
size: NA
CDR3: CASSSGVTDTQYF
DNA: TGTGCCAGCAGTTCCGGGGTGACAGATACGCAGTATTTT

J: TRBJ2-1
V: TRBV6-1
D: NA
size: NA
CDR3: CASSRVAEGNEQFF
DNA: TGTGCCAGCAGTCGGGTAGCGGAGGGCAATGAGCAGTTCTTC

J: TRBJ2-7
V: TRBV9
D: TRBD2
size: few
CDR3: CASSPSGTTYEQYF
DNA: TGTGCCAGCAGCCCTAGCGGGACCACCTACGAGCAGTACTTC

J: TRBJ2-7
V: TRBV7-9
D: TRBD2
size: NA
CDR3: CASSPGTSGSKSSYEQYF
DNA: TGTGCCAGCAGCCCCGGGACTAGCGGGTCCAAAAGCTCCTACGAGCAGTACTTC

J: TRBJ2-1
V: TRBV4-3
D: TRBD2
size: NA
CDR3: CASSQELAGPTGNEQFF
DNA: TGCGCCAGCAGCCAAGAGCTAGCGGGCCCAACGGGGAATGAGCAGTTCTTC

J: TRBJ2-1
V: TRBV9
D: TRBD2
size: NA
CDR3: CASSNIGLAGGPEQFF
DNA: TGTGCCAGCAGCAATATCGGACTAGCGGGAGGGCCGGAGCAGTTCTTC

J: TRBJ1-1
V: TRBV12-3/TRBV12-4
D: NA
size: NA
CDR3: CASTPGRAGNTEAFF
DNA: TGTGCCAGCACCCCCGGCAGGGCGGGGAACACTGAAGCTTTCTTT

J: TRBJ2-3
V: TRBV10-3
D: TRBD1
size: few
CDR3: CAISAARQGILTDTQYF
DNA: TGTGCCATCAGTGCTGCCCGACAGGGTATCTTGACAGATACGCAGTATTTT

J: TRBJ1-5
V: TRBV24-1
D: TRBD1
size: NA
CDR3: CATSAPGTADQPQHF
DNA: TGTGCCACCAGTGCCCCCGGGACAGCAGATCAGCCCCAGCATTTT